Below are 27 T cell receptor beta chains sequenced from a single sample in a study of OX40 agonist ivuxolimab in advanced cancers. The assay was immunoSEQ multiplex PCR, and TCRdb's table has in-frame clones only and misses some. The sample has approximately 77,000 clones; around 91% are singletons. This specimen was CD4+ or CD8+ T cells sorted from blood, taken in a trial of the OX40 agonist ivuxolimab. These TCRs come from an adult with an advanced solid tumor such as melanoma, head and neck, liver or kidney cancer.

The rearrangement links TRBV9 to TRBJ2-3; 9 bases agree with TRBD2. The CDR3 runs 14 residues. Germline V gene lookup returns CDR1 SGDLS and CDR2 YYNGEE. The J segment lost 5 bases and the V segment lost 4 bases, leaving 5 bases of the junction unmatched. DNA of the CDR3: TGTGCCAGCAGCAAGCGGGGGGACTTAGATACGCAGTATTTT. It translates to CASSKRGDLDTQYF.

The J gene is TRBJ2-3, the V gene TRBV5-1; D is uncertain. The V end lost 1 base, the J end lost 4 bases, and 10 bases lay between the germline ends. The CDR3 is 14 residues long. CDR1 SGHRS and CDR2 YFSETQ come from the germline V gene. The CDR3 nucleotides read TGCGCCAGCAGCTTGCTGGCGGCGGCAGATACGCAGTATTTT. It specifies CASSLLAAADTQYF.

This clone was recorded once. The junction differs from germline at one of its ends, possibly a read error. CDR3 sequence: CASSPRRARETTNEKLFF. Here the CDR3 DNA reads TGTGCTAGCAGCCCCCGTCGGGCCAGGGAGACAACTAATGAAAAACTGTTTTTT. The chain carries TRBV7-7 and TRBJ1-4; TRBD1 might be the D (5 bases). Per the germline V gene, CDR1 is SSHAT and CDR2 is FNYEAQ (reference sequence). The CDR3 contains 18 residues.

The genes are TRBV29-1 and TRBJ1-5; 10 bases map to TRBD1. With 4 bases clipped from V and 5 bases from J, the junction kept 5 bases outside the gene matches. The germline V gene has CDR1 SQVTM and CDR2 ANQGSEA. This CDR3 region has 14 residues. The CDR3: CSVAAGTGDQPQHF. The CDR3 DNA reads as TGCAGCGTTGCCGCCGGGACAGGGGATCAGCCCCAGCATTTT. The variable domain in full, completed from reference TRBV29-1 and TRBJ1-5, reads SAVISQKPSRDICQRGTSLTIQCQVDSQVTMMFWYRQQPGQSLTLIATANQGSEATYESGFVIDKFPISRPNLTFSTLTVSNMSPEDSSIYLCSVAAGTGDQPQHFGDGTRLSIL.

This chain connects TRBV5-1 to TRBJ2-5; D possibly corresponds to TRBD2 (5 bases). In germline, CDR1 is SGHRS, CDR2 YFSETQ. CDR3 length: 15 amino acids. Trimming cost V 0 bases and J 2 bases, with 11 bases left between them. CDR3 nucleotide sequence: TGCGCCAGCAGCTTGGCGGGGTTGTTTCAAGAGACCCAGTACTTC. It is translated as CASSLAGLFQETQYF.

The rearrangement uses TRBV28 and TRBJ2-2; TRBD2 matches at 7 bases. The J segment lost 4 bases and the V segment lost 7 bases, leaving 3 bases of the junction unmatched. The CDR3 sequence is 13 residues long. The germline V gene encodes CDR1 MDHEN and CDR2 SYDVKM. The chain's CDR3 is CASKGGGTGELFF. CDR3 DNA sequence: TGTGCCAGCAAAGGCGGGGGCACCGGGGAGCTGTTTTTT.

This sequence joins TRBV5-1 and TRBJ2-1; the match to TRBD2 covers 8 bases. Per the germline V gene, CDR1 is SGHRS and CDR2 is YFSETQ. The CDR3 sequence is 15 residues long. Unmatched junction bases numbered 8, after V lost 0 bases and J lost 9 bases. CDR3 DNA sequence: TGCGCCAGCAGCTTGGAAGCGGGAGTAGAGGGTGAGCAGTTCTTC. It codes for CASSLEAGVEGEQFF.

This rearrangement joins TRBV5-6 to TRBJ2-2, with 9 nucleotides matching TRBD1. CDR3 length: 15 residues. CDR1 and CDR2 (germline): SGHDT, YYEEEE. Trimming at V came to 0 bases and at J to 10 bases, leaving 7 bases not matched to a gene. The CDR3 nucleotides read TGTGCCAGCAGCTTGGGGACCACAGGGGGCGAGGAGCTGTTTTTT. Amino acid sequence: CASSLGTTGGEELFF.

This sequence joins TRBV30 and TRBJ2-1; D possibly uses TRBD1 or TRBD2 (6 bases each). The V gene's germline CDR1 is GTSNPN and CDR2 SVGIG (reference sequence). The CDR3 runs 10 residues. With 8 bases removed from V and 9 bases from J, the gap between germline ends came to 11 bases. In nucleotides, the CDR3 is TGTGCCGGGGGGCGGGGTGAGCAGTTCTTC. Its protein is CAGGRGEQFF.

The chain uses TRBV5-6 and TRBJ1-2; D is possibly TRBD1 (6 bases). CDR3 size: 13 residues. Germline assignment: CDR1 SGHDT and CDR2 YYEEEE. The V gene lost 2 bases and the J gene lost 4 bases, with 9 bases spanning the gap. The DNA of the CDR3 is TGTGCCAGCAGCTTTCTAGGGGGCTATGGCTACACCTTC. It codes for CASSFLGGYGYTF.

The chain recombines TRBV19 with TRBJ1-2, with D possibly being TRBD1 (6 bases). Trimming shortened V by 6 bases and J by 4 bases, and 12 bases separated the two germline ends. Germline-derived CDR1 and CDR2 are LNHDA and SQIVND (reference sequence). The CDR3 has 13 residues. The CDR3 here is CASSTGRRYGYTF. The CDR3 DNA is TGTGCCAGTAGCACAGGGCGCCGCTATGGCTACACCTTC.

V gene TRBV2 combines with J gene TRBJ2-1, with D perhaps TRBD1 (6 bases). This CDR3 spans 13 amino acids. Deletions cut 7 bases from V and 8 bases from J, with 15 bases between. Germline CDR1 reads SNHLY; CDR2 reads FYNNEI. CDR3 DNA: TGTGCCAGCACCACAGGGTATAACGATGAGCAGTTCTTC. Translated, it gives CASTTGYNDEQFF.

CDR3 residues: CASSLAGGGGFIETQYF. For the CDR3, the DNA is TGTGCCAGCAGCTTGGCGGGCGGCGGGGGGTTTATAGAGACCCAGTACTTC. This chain uses TRBV5-6 with TRBJ2-5; TRBD2 matches 8 bases. There are 17 residues in the CDR3. Trimming took 0 bases from V and 4 from J; bases not matched to a gene: 11. Germline V gene lookup returns CDR1 SGHDT and CDR2 YYEEEE.

The genes are TRBV28 and TRBJ2-7, with 8 bases identical to TRBD2. The CDR3 sequence is 15 residues long. The V segment lost 6 bases and the J segment 2 bases; nucleotides outside the gene matches: 9. Germline lookup yields CDR1 MDHEN and CDR2 SYDVKM. CDR3 loop: CASSEGLALAYEQYF. In nucleotides, the CDR3 is TGTGCCAGCAGCGAAGGACTAGCCCTCGCCTACGAGCAGTACTTC. The full variable domain, with the rest looked up from reference TRBV28 and TRBJ2-7, is DVKVTQSSRYLVKRTGEKVFLECVQDMDHENMFWYRQDPGLGLRLIYFSYDVKMKEKGDIPEGYSVSREKKERFSLILESASTNQTSMYLCASSEGLALAYEQYFGPGTRLTVT.

V gene TRBV5-1 combines with J gene TRBJ2-7, with D perhaps TRBD1 or TRBD2 (5 bases each). The germline V gene encodes CDR1 SGHRS and CDR2 YFSETQ. This CDR3 is built from 16 residues. V was shortened by 6 bases and J by 0 bases, with 19 bases between the two germline ends. The CDR3 reads CASTIGTRWSSYEQYF. DNA for the CDR3: TGCGCCAGCACCATTGGGACCCGATGGAGCTCCTACGAGCAGTACTTC.

V usage is TRBV7-7 and J usage is TRBJ2-1; 8 bases map to TRBD2. CDR3 length: 13 amino acids. Germline V lookup: CDR1 SSHAT, CDR2 FNYEAQ (reference sequence). The V segment lost 0 bases and the J segment 10 bases; nucleotides outside the gene matches: 2. CDR3 region: CASSLARGAEQFF. Here the CDR3 DNA reads TGTGCCAGCAGCTTAGCGCGGGGGGCCGAGCAGTTCTTC. The full variable domain, in which reference TRBV7-7 and TRBJ2-1 provide the parts outside the CDR3, is GAGVSQSPRYKVTKRGQDVTLRCDPISSHATLYWYQQALGQGPEFLTYFNYEAQPDKSGLPSDRFSAERPEGSISTLTIQRTEQRDSAMYRCASSLARGAEQFFGPGTRLTVL.

This clone occurred once. The gene calls are TRBV5-1 and TRBJ2-1; TRBD1 matches at 8 bases. The CDR3 runs to 15 residues. Losses at the gene ends were 2 bases for V and 8 bases for J; bases not matched to a gene: 9. The germline V gene encodes CDR1 SGHRS and CDR2 YFSETQ. The CDR3 protein is CASSFGQGAPDEQFF. CDR3 sequence (DNA): TGCGCCAGCAGCTTCGGGCAGGGGGCGCCGGATGAGCAGTTCTTC. The full variable domain, with the rest looked up from reference TRBV5-1 and TRBJ2-1, is KAGVTQTPRYLIKTRGQQVTLSCSPISGHRSVSWYQQTPGQGLQFLFEYFSETQRNKGNFPGRFSGRQFSNSRSEMNVSTLELGDSALYLCASSFGQGAPDEQFFGPGTRLTVL.

The CDR3, as DNA: TGTGCCAGTAGTATAGTTGTGACCTACGAGCAGTACTTC. The encoded protein is CASSIVVTYEQYF. The chain carries TRBV19 and TRBJ2-7; D not resolved. Germline CDR1 and CDR2: LNHDA and SQIVND (reference sequence). Trimming left V 1 base short and J 2 bases short, with 6 bases between. The CDR3 totals 13 residues.

This chain links TRBV28 with TRBJ2-1; 8 bases agree with TRBD2. Germline assignment: CDR1 MDHEN and CDR2 SYDVKM. The CDR3 contains 13 residues. After removal of 6 bases from V and 7 bases from J, the junction contained 5 bases not matched to a gene. CDR3 sequence: CASRQLAVNEQFF. The CDR3 DNA sequence: TGTGCCAGCAGGCAACTAGCGGTAAATGAGCAGTTCTTC.

The chain has TRBV4-1 and TRBJ2-1; 8 bases agree with TRBD2. Germline CDR1 reads MGHRA; CDR2 reads YSYEKL. This CDR3 spans 16 amino acids. Trimming took 0 bases from V and 4 from J; bases not matched to a gene: 5. In DNA, the CDR3 is TGCGCCAGCAGCCAAGATCGGGGGGGGAATTACAATGAGCAGTTCTTC. It encodes CASSQDRGGNYNEQFF.

V usage is TRBV6-5 and J usage is TRBJ2-5; D is possibly TRBD2 (7 bases). V lost 5 bases, J lost 5 bases, and 15 bases lay in between. This CDR3 is 14 amino acids long. Germline CDR1 is MNHEY and CDR2 is SVGAGI. This CDR3 reads CASSAWGRGETQYF. The DNA of the CDR3 is TGTGCCAGCAGTGCCTGGGGGCGGGGGGAGACCCAGTACTTC.

This rearrangement joins TRBV11-3 to TRBJ2-1; no definite D call. Trimming shortened V by 2 bases and J by 2 bases, and 13 bases separated the two germline ends. The length of the CDR3 is 16 residues. Germline loops: CDR1 SGHNT, CDR2 YENEEA. Written as DNA, the CDR3 is TGTGCCAGCAGCTTACTTCACCTCCAGGCCTACAATGAGCAGTTCTTC. Its translation: CASSLLHLQAYNEQFF.

This chain connects TRBV6-5 to TRBJ2-1; tentative D call: TRBD1 (6 bases). The ends were cut back, 6 bases at V and 2 bases at J, with 14 bases in the middle. The CDR3 sequence is 15 residues long. CDR1 MNHEY and CDR2 SVGAGI come from the germline V gene. The CDR3 loop is CASRHHRQAYNEQFF. CDR3 in DNA: TGTGCCAGCAGACACCACCGACAGGCCTACAATGAGCAGTTCTTC.

This clone has only one observation. V and J are TRBV7-9 and TRBJ1-1; possible D gene TRBD1, 5 bases. Germline CDR1 reads SEHNR; CDR2 reads FQNEAQ (reference sequence). Between the trimmed V and J ends, which lost 3 bases and 2 bases, there was a span of 19 bases. The CDR3 contains 17 residues. CDR3 DNA: TGTGCCAGCAGCTTTGTTGGATACCGGGACGTCAACACTGAAGCTTTCTTT. This gives the protein CASSFVGYRDVNTEAFF.

The V call is TRBV5-4, the J call TRBJ2-1, with 11 bases identical to TRBD2. With 4 bases clipped from V and 8 bases from J, the junction kept 11 bases outside the gene matches. The CDR3 totals 16 residues. Looked up from germline, CDR1 is SGHNT and CDR2 is YYREEE (reference sequence). CDR3 residues: CASSQRKLAGADEQFF. As DNA, the CDR3 is TGTGCCAGCAGCCAACGTAAACTAGCGGGAGCGGATGAGCAGTTCTTC.

The J gene is TRBJ2-2, the V gene TRBV19; the D is unclear. This CDR3 spans 16 amino acids. Trimming removed 4 bases at V and 0 bases at J, with 12 bases between. Looked up from germline, CDR1 is LNHDA and CDR2 is SQIVND (reference sequence). The DNA for the CDR3 is TGTGCCAGTAGTAGAAAAGGCTCCGCGAACACCGGGGAGCTGTTTTTT. The encoded protein is CASSRKGSANTGELFF.

The chain is built from TRBV11-3 and TRBJ2-3; D gene unclear. Looked up from germline, CDR1 is SGHNT and CDR2 is YENEEA. The CDR3 is made up of 14 amino acids. Trimming stripped 5 bases from V and 4 bases from J, with 13 bases between. The CDR3 loop reads CASSPAASADTQYF. CDR3 sequence (DNA): TGTGCCAGCAGCCCCGCCGCCTCGGCAGATACGCAGTATTTT.